These T cell receptor beta chains were read from a single sample in a study of blood T cell repertoires in COVID-19. TCRdb keeps only in-frame clones here, not all; method: immunoSEQ multiplex PCR. The data contain a few hundred thousand clones, 80% to 90% of them seen just once; the ten biggest clones take up 3%. Sequenced: peripheral blood. The origin of the receptors is a woman aged 25 to 39 with COVID-19, enrolled during active disease. Both conserved end residues are part of each CDR3. Each record gives: V gene, J gene, D gene, clone size, CDR3 protein, CDR3 DNA. The D gene is left open where the match is weak. Size is stated for part of the rows, as once, few or many counts, or as a class when the clone is expanded.

V: TRBV11-2; J: TRBJ2-5; D: .; size: once; CDR3: CASSLDPRGETQYF; DNA: TGTGCCAGCAGCTTAGATCCCCGCGGGGAGACCCAGTACTTC
V: TRBV6-5; J: TRBJ1-2; D: TRBD1; size: .; CDR3: CASRPGQGDYGYTF; DNA: TGTGCCAGCAGACCCGGACAGGGAGACTATGGCTACACCTTC
V: TRBV7-2; J: TRBJ1-4; D: TRBD1; size: .; CDR3: CASSAGPGGEKLFF; DNA: TGTGCCAGCAGCGCCGGGCCAGGGGGAGAAAAACTGTTTTTT
V: TRBV5-6; J: TRBJ1-4; D: .; size: .; CDR3: CASSLGQITTNEKLFF; DNA: TGTGCCAGCAGCTTGGGACAGATAACAACTAATGAAAAACTGTTTTTT
V: TRBV5-1; J: TRBJ1-1; D: .; size: .; CDR3: CASSLGHRNTEAFF; DNA: TGCGCCAGCAGCTTGGGACATCGGAACACTGAAGCTTTCTTT
V: TRBV5-1; J: TRBJ2-1; D: TRBD1; size: .; CDR3: CASSPASKGAPYNEQFF; DNA: TGCGCCAGCAGCCCTGCATCCAAGGGGGCCCCTTACAATGAGCAGTTCTTC
V: TRBV10-3; J: TRBJ1-2; D: TRBD1; size: .; CDR3: CAIRGPGQGLDGYTF; DNA: TGTGCCATCAGGGGACCGGGACAGGGTTTGGATGGCTACACCTTC
V: TRBV9; J: TRBJ1-2; D: .; size: .; CDR3: CASSWPNYGYTF; DNA: TGTGCCAGCAGCTGGCCTAACTATGGCTACACCTTC
V: TRBV2; J: TRBJ2-5; D: .; size: .; CDR3: CASSGGAGLQETQYF; DNA: TGTGCCAGCAGTGGGGGTGCAGGGCTCCAAGAGACCCAGTACTTC
V: TRBV10-3; J: TRBJ2-7; D: TRBD1; size: .; CDR3: CAISETGGSYEQYF; DNA: TGTGCCATCAGTGAAACAGGGGGCAGCTACGAGCAGTACTTC
V: TRBV4-3; J: TRBJ2-1; D: .; size: .; CDR3: CASSQDGGPRSYNEQFF; DNA: TGCGCCAGCAGCCAAGATGGCGGGCCCCGCTCCTACAATGAGCAGTTCTTC
V: TRBV7-2; J: TRBJ1-2; D: TRBD1; size: .; CDR3: CASSWKGGVNYGYTF; DNA: TGTGCCAGCAGCTGGAAAGGGGGCGTTAACTATGGCTACACCTTC
V: TRBV7-2; J: TRBJ1-2; D: TRBD1; size: .; CDR3: CASSSQGYGYTF; DNA: TGTGCCAGCAGCTCACAGGGGTATGGCTACACCTTC
V: TRBV30; J: TRBJ1-2; D: .; size: .; CDR3: CAWSAVKLSYTF; DNA: TGTGCCTGGAGTGCGGTCAAACTAAGCTACACCTTC
V: TRBV5-6; J: TRBJ2-7; D: .; size: .; CDR3: CASSRPDSYEQYF; DNA: TGTGCCAGCAGCAGACCTGACAGCTACGAGCAGTACTTC
V: TRBV29-1; J: TRBJ2-2; D: .; size: .; CDR3: CSVAGVGGGSTGELFF; DNA: TGCAGCGTTGCGGGGGTTGGCGGGGGCTCGACCGGGGAGCTGTTTTTT
V: TRBV28; J: TRBJ1-6; D: .; size: once; CDR3: CASSTPRTVINSPLHF; DNA: TGTGCCAGCAGTACCCCTAGGACTGTCATTAATTCACCCCTCCACTTT
V: TRBV15; J: TRBJ2-3; D: TRBD1; size: .; CDR3: CATSARTGVRDTQYF; DNA: TGTGCCACCAGCGCAAGGACAGGGGTCCGAGATACGCAGTATTTT
V: TRBV2; J: TRBJ1-1; D: .; size: .; CDR3: CASSEWAGEAFF; DNA: TGTGCCAGCAGTGAATGGGCAGGTGAAGCTTTCTTT
V: TRBV5-1; J: TRBJ2-1; D: TRBD2; size: .; CDR3: CASSLAGGVNEQFF; DNA: TGCGCCAGCAGCCTCGCGGGAGGAGTCAATGAGCAGTTCTTC
V: TRBV5-1; J: TRBJ2-7; D: .; size: .; CDR3: CASSPQAQGPYEQYF; DNA: TGCGCCAGCAGCCCGCAGGCGCAGGGCCCCTACGAGCAGTACTTC
V: TRBV5-1; J: TRBJ1-1; D: TRBD1; size: .; CDR3: CASSPGQGSMYTEAFF; DNA: TGCGCCAGCAGCCCCGGACAGGGTAGTATGTACACTGAAGCTTTCTTT